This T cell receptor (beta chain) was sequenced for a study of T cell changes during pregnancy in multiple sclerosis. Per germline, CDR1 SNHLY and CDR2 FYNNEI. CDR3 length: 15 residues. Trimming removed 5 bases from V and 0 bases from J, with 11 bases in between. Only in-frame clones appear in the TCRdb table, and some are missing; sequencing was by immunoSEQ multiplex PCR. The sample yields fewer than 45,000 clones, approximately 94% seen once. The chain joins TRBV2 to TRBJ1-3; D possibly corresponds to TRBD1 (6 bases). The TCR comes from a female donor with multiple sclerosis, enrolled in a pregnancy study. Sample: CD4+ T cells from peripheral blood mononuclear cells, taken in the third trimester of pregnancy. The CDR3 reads CASSPRGSSGNTIYF. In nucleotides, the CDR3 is TGTGCCAGCAGTCCTAGGGGGAGCTCTGGAAACACCATATATTTT.